This is a list of T cell receptor beta chains from one sample in a study of resident and recirculating memory T cells in vitiligo. TCRdb keeps only in-frame clones here, not all; method: immunoSEQ multiplex PCR. This sample has tens of thousands of clones, with 92% found just once. The sequenced sample was blood. Source of these receptors: a male donor with vitiligo. Both conserved end residues are trimmed from each CDR3.

V	J	CDR3
TRBV28	TRBJ2-1	ASSVYEGARNEQF
TRBV4-2	TRBJ2-1	ASSQGGGSYNEQF
TRBV7-2	TRBJ2-7	ASSFLTSGFSSYEQY
TRBV5-1	TRBJ1-4	ASSLLTGAAEKLF
TRBV28	TRBJ2-3	ASSPGGGTQY
TRBV6-5	TRBJ1-5	ASSRGARGPPQH
TRBV5-6	TRBJ2-7	ASSLGPRVEQY
TRBV23-1	TRBJ2-6	ASSLALPRANVLT
TRBV13	TRBJ2-1	ASSPRLAGGNEQF
TRBV13	TRBJ2-2	ASSPLARGGQGTGELF
TRBV7-9	TRBJ2-7	ASSPPLGGWYEQY
TRBV7-9	TRBJ2-1	ASSRTGFMPYNEQF
TRBV18	TRBJ1-1	ASSPGQGVFIAF
TRBV5-1	TRBJ2-1	ASSSQVGGREGNEQF
TRBV5-5	TRBJ1-4	ASSSNRVRNEKLF
TRBV18	TRBJ2-1	ASSGFRLASYNEQF
TRBV5-1	TRBJ1-3	ASSPGTTGNTIY
TRBV28	TRBJ1-1	ASSPRVRPNPEAF
TRBV28	TRBJ1-4	ASRTAGAVNEKLF
TRBV11-3	TRBJ1-1	ASSPTRAGTEAF
TRBV7-9	TRBJ1-5	ASSPDSQPQH
TRBV25-1	TRBJ2-7	ASSEYSPSGSYEQY
TRBV27	TRBJ2-3	ASSYLRLAGSDTQY
TRBV7-3	TRBJ2-1	ASSPSGGGGEQF
TRBV4-3	TRBJ1-3	ASSQDGAGSGNTIY
TRBV27	TRBJ2-1	ASSLYRDSPNEQF
TRBV30	TRBJ2-5	AWRSQPPGTQY
TRBV15	TRBJ1-1	ATSRGTGMNTEAF
TRBV7-3	TRBJ1-1	ASSLTGGNTEAF
TRBV19	TRBJ1-5	ASRADLNQPQH
TRBV11-2	TRBJ1-2	ASSLGLAGGGYGYT
TRBV6-5	TRBJ1-4	ASSYKDREKLF
TRBV11-2	TRBJ2-5	ASSPWDREETQY
TRBV28	TRBJ2-1	ASSLTGEWGNEQF
TRBV5-6	TRBJ2-7	ASSKSGQRRY
TRBV5-1	TRBJ2-7	ASSLTSGRAWY
TRBV4-1	TRBJ2-3	ASSQLWTSGRADTQY
TRBV11-1	TRBJ2-7	ASSPRAYEQY
TRBV4-1	TRBJ2-7	ASSQVTVPYEQY
TRBV19	TRBJ2-5	ASSPLSQETQY
TRBV7-6	TRBJ2-2	ASNTRDSLNTGELF
TRBV4-2	TRBJ2-2	ASSQDLGRSNTGELF
TRBV4-3	TRBJ2-1	ASSQLAGGYNEQF
TRBV28	TRBJ2-3	ASSLWAKGGAEEQY
TRBV2	TRBJ2-5	ASSVGGRAGETQY
TRBV29-1	TRBJ2-1	SIASGRALSYNEQF
TRBV7-8	TRBJ2-1	ASSPGTSGYNEQF